These 25 T cell receptor beta chains originate from one sample sequenced in a study of T cells in localized non-small cell lung cancer. Using immunoSEQ multiplex PCR, the repertoire was profiled, and TCRdb retains in-frame clones only, with some absent. This sample has about 74,000 clones, with around 85% found just once. The sample was peripheral blood, taken before any cancer treatment. The receptors were gathered from an older female donor with stage I lung adenocarcinoma.

The chain couples TRBV9 to TRBJ2-1; D unclear. Trimming took 0 bases from V and 5 from J, leaving 18 bases between them. The CDR3 covers 17 residues. The germline gives CDR1 SGDLS, CDR2 YYNGEE. Here the CDR3 reads CASSVGMWSGLDNEQFF. The CDR3 DNA follows: TGTGCCAGCAGCGTAGGCATGTGGAGTGGTCTTGACAATGAGCAGTTCTTC.

The rearrangement joins TRBV7-9 to TRBJ1-1; no clear D gene. The V end was cut by 2 bases, the J end by 0 bases, with 4 bases between. The V gene's germline CDR1 is SEHNR and CDR2 FQNEAQ (reference sequence). This CDR3 comprises 13 residues. The CDR3 region is CASSLSMNTEAFF. Written as DNA, the CDR3 is TGTGCCAGCAGCTTATCCATGAACACTGAAGCTTTCTTT.

This chain uses TRBV28 with TRBJ2-1; D is undetermined. CDR3 length: 12 amino acids. CDR1 MDHEN and CDR2 SYDVKM come from the germline V gene. V lost 5 bases, J lost 9 bases, and 11 bases lay in between. In DNA form, the CDR3 reads TGTGCCAGCAGTACTCAAAGGACTGAGCAGTTCTTC. As protein: CASSTQRTEQFF.

The chain uses TRBV29-1 and TRBJ2-6, with D possibly being TRBD1 (5 bases). The CDR3 contains 15 residues. V dropped 7 bases and J dropped 3 bases, with 16 bases sitting between them. The germline gives CDR1 SQVTM, CDR2 ANQGSEA. The CDR3: CSAAWGFGGANVLTF. The CDR3 coding sequence is TGCAGCGCCGCTTGGGGCTTCGGTGGGGCCAACGTCCTGACTTTC.

This chain links TRBV4-2 with TRBJ1-3; TRBD1 matches at 10 bases. Germline V gives CDR1 LGHNA, CDR2 YNFKEQ. The CDR3 consists of 15 residues. Trimming removed 4 bases from V and 2 bases from J; junction bases left unmatched: 2. CDR3 loop: CASSRDRGTGNTIYF. CDR3 nucleotide sequence: TGTGCCAGCAGCCGGGACAGGGGAACTGGAAACACCATATATTTT.

The chain combines TRBV18 with TRBJ2-7; TRBD1 agrees at 8 bases. The CDR3 length is 15 residues. Germline CDR1 KGHSH, CDR2 LQKENI. With V trimmed by 3 bases and J by 0 bases, 4 bases remained unmatched. CDR3 sequence reads: CASSPATGDSYEQYF. The CDR3 DNA reads as TGTGCCAGCTCACCTGCGACAGGGGACTCCTACGAGCAGTACTTC.

The chain is built from TRBV7-9 and TRBJ2-3; TRBD1 matches 7 bases. CDR1 is SEHNR and CDR2 is FQNEAQ in the germline V gene (reference sequence). The CDR3 consists of 18 residues. The ends lost 5 bases at V and 4 bases at J; junction bases unmatched: 18. The CDR3 nucleotides are TGTGCCAGCAGCGGAATCCGGATACAGGGGAAAGGGGCAGATACGCAGTATTTT. Translating gives CASSGIRIQGKGADTQYF.

The chain recombines TRBV5-1 with TRBJ1-3, with unresolved D. Trimming took off 4 bases at V and 2 bases at J, with 16 bases between the two ends. The germline V gene has CDR1 SGHRS and CDR2 YFSETQ. The CDR3 has 16 amino acids. The CDR3 protein is CASSPGSNRAGNTIYF. The CDR3 nucleotides are TGCGCCAGCAGCCCCGGGTCGAATAGGGCTGGAAACACCATATATTTT.

This rearrangement joins TRBV9 to TRBJ2-6; D ambiguous. Germline CDR1 SGDLS, CDR2 YYNGEE. The length of the CDR3 is 18 residues. The V end lost 0 bases, the J end lost 0 bases, and 13 bases lay between the germline ends. As DNA, the CDR3 is TGTGCCAGCAGCGTAGGTCCCCCAACCAGCTCTGGGGCCAACGTCCTGACTTTC. Its protein product is CASSVGPPTSSGANVLTF.

The rearrangement links TRBV5-1 to TRBJ2-1, with TRBD2 matching 15 bases. V was pared by 0 bases and J by 9 bases, with 7 bases of the junction left unmatched. This CDR3 comprises 17 residues. CDR1 and CDR2 from the germline V gene are SGHRS and YFSETQ. CDR3 sequence: CASSLAGTSGGKAEQFF. The CDR3, as DNA: TGCGCCAGCAGCTTGGCCGGGACTAGCGGGGGGAAGGCTGAGCAGTTCTTC.

With respect to this clone: At the DNA level, this CDR3 is encoded by other sequences in the same sample as well. This chain connects TRBV5-1 to TRBJ2-5, with no clear D. Trimming shortened V by 0 bases and J by 5 bases, and 2 bases separated the two germline ends. The CDR3 sequence is 11 residues long. The germline gives CDR1 SGHRS, CDR2 YFSETQ. In DNA, the CDR3 is TGCGCCAGCAGCTTGGAGGAGACCCAGTACTTC. This translates into CASSLEETQYF. Drawing the rest from reference TRBV5-1 and TRBJ2-5, the complete variable domain is KAGVTQTPRYLIKTRGQQVTLSCSPISGHRSVSWYQQTPGQGLQFLFEYFSETQRNKGNFPGRFSGRQFSNSRSEMNVSTLELGDSALYLCASSLEETQYFGPGTRLLVL.

This clone was counted a single time. The chain has TRBV11-3 and TRBJ2-5; TRBD2 aligns across 9 bases. The CDR3 is 19 amino acids. Germline CDR1 reads SGHNT; CDR2 reads YENEEA. V was clipped by 1 base and J by 4 bases; unmatched bases: 16. The CDR3 sequence is CASSLGGGALISFRETQYF. As DNA, the CDR3 is TGTGCCAGCAGCTTAGGCGGGGGGGCCTTGATTAGTTTTCGAGAGACCCAGTACTTC. Complete variable domain (other parts from reference TRBV11-3 and TRBJ2-5): EAGVVQSPRYKIIEKKQPVAFWCNPISGHNTLYWYLQNLGQGPELLIRYENEEAVDDSQLPKDRFSAERLKGVDSTLKIQPAELGDSAVYLCASSLGGGALISFRETQYFGPGTRLLVL.

V and J are TRBV5-1 and TRBJ1-6; D is unresolved. V gave up 4 bases and J gave up 11 bases, with 19 bases separating them. From germline, CDR1 is SGHRS and CDR2 YFSETQ. This CDR3 region has 15 residues. The CDR3 loop is CASSPDGPSSAPLHF. The CDR3 coding sequence is TGCGCCAGCAGCCCGGACGGACCAAGTTCTGCACCCCTCCACTTT. Full variable domain (outside the CDR3, taken from reference TRBV5-1 and TRBJ1-6): KAGVTQTPRYLIKTRGQQVTLSCSPISGHRSVSWYQQTPGQGLQFLFEYFSETQRNKGNFPGRFSGRQFSNSRSEMNVSTLELGDSALYLCASSPDGPSSAPLHFGNGTRLTVT.

This clone was counted a few times. The chain recombines TRBV7-2 with TRBJ1-6; a weak D match, TRBD1 (5 bases). This CDR3 spans 16 amino acids. Trimming took off 1 base at V and 10 bases at J, with 17 bases between the two ends. Per germline, CDR1 SGHTA and CDR2 FQGNSA. The CDR3: CASSLVWAGSGSPLHF. For the CDR3, the DNA is TGTGCCAGCAGCTTAGTCTGGGCAGGGTCGGGATCACCCCTCCACTTT.

The rearrangement links TRBV19 to TRBJ2-6; D might be TRBD1 or TRBD2, each matching 6 bases. Germline V gene data show CDR1 as LNHDA and CDR2 as SQIVND (reference sequence). V dropped 9 bases and J dropped 0 bases, with 9 bases sitting between them. The CDR3 loop spans 14 amino acids. In DNA, the CDR3 is TGTGCCAGCGGGGGCTCCTCTGGGGCCAACGTCCTGACTTTC. It yields the protein CASGGSSGANVLTF.

This sequence joins TRBV5-4 and TRBJ1-3; possible D gene TRBD1, 5 bases. Germline assignment: CDR1 SGHNT and CDR2 YYREEE (reference sequence). CDR3 length: 16 amino acids. V shed 2 bases and J shed 4 bases, with 16 bases lying between them. The CDR3 region has the DNA TGTGCCAGCAGCTTAGACCCGCAGGGCACGGGAAACACCATATATTTT. It specifies CASSLDPQGTGNTIYF.

This clone was observed once. V is TRBV19 and J is TRBJ1-1; tentative D call: TRBD1 (5 bases). Trimming cost V 6 bases and J 1 base, with 12 bases left between them. The CDR3 has 14 residues. Looked up from germline, CDR1 is LNHDA and CDR2 is SQIVND (reference sequence). Here the CDR3 DNA reads TGTGCCAGTAGCCGTTACCAGGGGAACACTGAAGCTTTCTTT. This gives the protein CASSRYQGNTEAFF.

This clone was seen a single time. The V gene is TRBV21-1, the J gene TRBJ2-7; no DNA check was done on the table's D call, TRBD1. TRBV21-1 is designated a pseudogene. This CDR3 region has 15 residues. CDR3 sequence: CASTRGGDRGYEQYF. The DNA of the CDR3 is TGTGCCAGCACCCGCGGAGGGGACAGGGGGTACGAGCAGTACTTC.

The V call is TRBV18, the J call TRBJ2-3, with a tentative D call TRBD2 (6 bases). Trimming removed 3 bases at V and 6 bases at J, with 10 bases between. Germline V lookup: CDR1 KGHSH, CDR2 LQKENI. This CDR3 has 13 residues. In DNA form, the CDR3 reads TGTGCCAGCTCACCGGGACTGTTGGATACGCAGTATTTT. Its translation is CASSPGLLDTQYF. Combining the CDR3 with reference TRBV18 and TRBJ2-3 gives the whole variable domain NAGVMQNPRHLVRRRGQEARLRCSPMKGHSHVYWYRQLPEEGLKFMVYLQKENIIDESGMPKERFSAEFPKEGPSILRIQQVVRGDSAAYFCASSPGLLDTQYFGPGTRLTVL.

This clone ranks as medium-sized (0.01 to 0.1%). CDR3: CASSLGREGTEAFF. The CDR3 DNA reads as TGCGCCAGCAGCTTGGGTCGGGAGGGCACTGAAGCTTTCTTT. The genes are TRBV5-1 and TRBJ1-1, with unresolved D. This CDR3 has 14 residues. V was pared by 0 bases and J by 4 bases, with 10 bases between. The germline gives CDR1 SGHRS, CDR2 YFSETQ.

The rearrangement links TRBV5-5 to TRBJ2-5; 10 nucleotides match TRBD2. CDR3 length: 16 residues. Trimming took 4 bases from V and 1 from J; bases not matched to a gene: 7. Germline CDR1 reads SGHKS; CDR2 reads YYEKEE (reference sequence). CDR3 region: CASSEGLAEAQETQYF. CDR3 coding DNA: TGTGCCAGCAGCGAAGGACTAGCGGAGGCCCAAGAGACCCAGTACTTC.

V and J are TRBV4-1 and TRBJ1-6; D not certain. From germline, CDR1 is MGHRA and CDR2 YSYEKL. Deletions cut 1 base from V and 10 bases from J, with 14 bases between. The CDR3 totals 15 residues. The CDR3 is CASSQVVDSSSPLHF. CDR3 bases: TGCGCCAGCAGCCAAGTGGTGGACTCCAGCTCACCCCTCCACTTT.

The chain combines TRBV11-3 with TRBJ2-7; D possibly corresponds to TRBD2 (6 bases). The CDR3 is made up of 12 amino acids. Germline V CDR1 and CDR2: SGHNT, YENEEA. V was shortened by 5 bases and J by 12 bases, with 17 bases between the two germline ends. CDR3 region: CASSRGETVSYF. The DNA for the CDR3 is TGTGCCAGCAGCCGCGGGGAAACGGTTTCGTACTTC.

This rearrangement joins TRBV27 to TRBJ2-3; D may be TRBD2 (5 bases). Trimming removed 4 bases from V and 2 bases from J, with 7 bases in between. Germline-derived CDR1 and CDR2 are MNHEY and SMNVEV (reference sequence). The CDR3 runs 13 residues. As DNA, the CDR3 is TGTGCCAGCAGTTCGGAGGACACAGATACGCAGTATTTT. Amino acids: CASSSEDTDTQYF.

The rearrangement joins TRBV19 to TRBJ1-4; D is ambiguous. Per germline, CDR1 LNHDA and CDR2 SQIVND (reference sequence). CDR3 size: 11 residues. Deletions cut 5 bases from V and 8 bases from J, with 6 bases between. This chain's CDR3 is CASSVREKLFF. CDR3 sequence (DNA): TGTGCCAGTAGTGTAAGAGAAAAACTGTTTTTT.